This T cell receptor (beta chain) was captured in a study of T cells in Graves' hyperthyroidism and ophthalmopathy. V lost 2 bases, J lost 9 bases, and 10 bases stayed unmatched. CDR3 length: 17 amino acids. Study-wide findings and caveats: Patients with ophthalmopathy were separated from those with stable hyperthyroidism by a 13 V-J model.

Comment on this clonotype: Its antigen is as yet unknown.

Amplification of TCR beta CDR3 regions was performed using RNA transcripts as template. A first-round RT-PCR of the TCR CDR3 used the HTBI primer set. From the multiplex PCR reads, TCRdb called clonotypes with MiXCR, one entry per CDR3 protein. This table has more than 300,000 distinct CDR3 sequences, roughly 15% appearing once. Patients having uncontrolled infection, another autoimmune disease, pregnancy or lactation were not included. This TCR was sampled from a woman between 25 and 40 years old with Graves' ophthalmopathy. V gene TRBV12-3 or TRBV12-4 combines with J gene TRBJ2-1; 13 nucleotides match TRBD2. The source material was blood. The CDR3 reads CASSLPILAGGRGEQFF. The CDR3 nucleotides read TGTGCCAGCAGTTTACCAATACTAGCGGGGGGGCGTGGTGAGCAGTTCTTC.